The rows below give T cell receptor beta chains drawn from one sample of a study of T cell repertoires in cytomegalovirus infection. TCRdb redid the calling of the reads with MiXCR, one entry per CDR3 protein. Among some 99,000 distinct CDR3 sequences listed, about 30% were seen once. The antigens these receptors bind are not known. Source: CD8+ T cells from cultured PBMCs, taken from culture after CMV antigen stimulation. All receptors derive from a human donor in good health (CMV status not recorded). Some clones in this sample may be carry-over from other donors' samples. Both conserved end residues are part of each CDR3. The order of the fields is D gene, V gene, J gene, clone size, CDR3 protein, CDR3 DNA. The D gene is left open where the match is weak. Clone size is stated in some rows and not others, as once, few, many or a class when expanded.

>-|TRBV7-2|TRBJ2-5|many
CASSLVAGEQETQYF
TGTGCCAGCAGCTTAGTGGCTGGGGAACAAGAGACCCAGTACTTC
>-|TRBV7-8|TRBJ2-5|many
CASVSPDSQETQYF
TGTGCCAGCGTATCCCCCGACAGTCAAGAGACCCAGTACTTC
>TRBD1|TRBV7-2|TRBJ2-7|few
CASSNSGTESYEQYF
TGTGCCAGCAGCAACTCCGGGACAGAATCCTACGAGCAGTACTTC
>TRBD2|TRBV4-1|TRBJ2-1|-
CASSQLPSGGFNEQFF
TGCGCCAGCAGCCAACTGCCAAGCGGGGGGTTCAATGAGCAGTTCTTC
>TRBD1|TRBV18|TRBJ2-5|few
CASSPRDRAYQETQYF
TGTGCCAGCTCACCACGGGACAGGGCGTACCAAGAGACCCAGTACTTC
>-|TRBV28|TRBJ1-4|few
CASSLLVGGPEKLFF
TGTGCCAGCAGTTTATTGGTAGGGGGACCTGAAAAACTGTTTTTT
>-|TRBV7-6|TRBJ1-5|many
CASSLGRSNQPQHF
TGTGCCAGCAGCTTAGGTCGGAGCAATCAGCCCCAGCATTTT
>-|TRBV7-2|TRBJ1-6|-
CASCRGGPNNSPLHF
TGTGCCAGCTGCCGGGGGGGACCGAATAATTCACCCCTCCACTTT
>-|TRBV18|TRBJ2-3|-
CASSQTGEGTDTQYF
TGTGCCAGCTCACAGACAGGCGAGGGGACAGATACGCAGTATTTT
>-|TRBV7-6|TRBJ1-3|-
CASSRSSVDTIYF
TGTGCCAGCAGTCGTTCCTCAGTGGACACCATATATTTT
>-|TRBV27|TRBJ2-5|-
CASSTTGPSGGQYF
TGTGCCAGCAGTACGACAGGTCCGTCGGGGGGCCAGTACTTC
>TRBD1|TRBV7-6|TRBJ1-5|few
CASSLVISRGFSQPQHF
TGTGCCAGCAGCTTAGTGATCAGCAGGGGGTTTTCTCAGCCCCAGCATTTT
>-|TRBV28|TRBJ2-5|-
CASSLWGAGSGETQYF
TGTGCCAGCAGTTTATGGGGGGCGGGGTCAGGGGAGACCCAGTACTTC
>-|TRBV5-1|TRBJ2-5|-
CASSLPLQETQYF
TGCGCCAGCAGCTTGCCACTCCAGGAGACCCAGTACTTC
>-|TRBV9|TRBJ1-1|many
CASSVGGGSNTEAFF
TGTGCCAGCAGCGTAGGAGGCGGATCGAACACTGAAGCTTTCTTT
>-|TRBV7-6|TRBJ2-7|-
CASSFGSDGYEQYF
TGTGCCAGCAGCTTCGGTAGTGACGGATACGAGCAGTACTTC
>-|TRBV29-1|TRBJ1-3|-
CSAEAGLGNTIYF
TGCAGCGCCGAAGCGGGGCTTGGAAACACCATATATTTT
>-|TRBV10-3|TRBJ1-1|-
CAISEEGDTEAFF
TGTGCCATCAGTGAAGAGGGGGACACTGAAGCTTTCTTT
>TRBD2|TRBV7-9|TRBJ2-5|-
CASSRASSGGFQETQYF
TGTGCCAGCAGCCGTGCCTCTAGCGGGGGGTTCCAAGAGACCCAGTACTTC
>TRBD2|TRBV29-1|TRBJ2-7|-
CSVEESLAGFHEQYF
TGCAGCGTTGAAGAGAGTCTAGCGGGGTTTCACGAGCAGTACTTC
>-|TRBV7-6|TRBJ1-2|-
CASREVKFYGEGGYTF
TGTGCCAGCAGAGAAGTAAAGTTCTATGGGGAGGGCGGCTACACCTTC
>-|TRBV12-3/TRBV12-4|TRBJ2-2|few
CASAVVHGELFF
TGTGCCAGTGCGGTGGTCCACGGGGAGCTGTTTTTT
>-|TRBV12-3/TRBV12-4|TRBJ1-4|few
CASSDLGEKLFF
TGTGCCAGCAGCGACTTGGGGGAAAAACTGTTTTTT
>TRBD1|TRBV29-1|TRBJ1-2|-
CSVEEGQGKVYGYTF
TGCAGCGTTGAAGAGGGACAGGGCAAGGTCTATGGCTACACCTTC
>TRBD2|TRBV27|TRBJ2-1|-
CASSLQTSGAYNERFF
TGTGCCAGCAGTTTACAGACTAGCGGGGCGTACAATGAGCGGTTCTTC
>-|TRBV19|TRBJ2-5|-
CASSILAGEETQYF
TGTGCCAGTAGTATTCTGGCAGGGGAGGAGACCCAGTACTTC
>TRBD2|TRBV29-1|TRBJ2-2|-
CSVLTSGVSGELFF
TGCAGCGTTCTGACTAGCGGGGTGTCCGGGGAGCTGTTTTTT
>-|TRBV7-9|TRBJ2-2|few
CASTEGQGTGELFF
TGTGCCAGCACCGAGGGCCAGGGAACCGGGGAGCTGTTTTTT
>-|TRBV4-1|TRBJ1-5|-
CASSQSDRNNQPQHF
TGCGCCAGCAGCCAATCGGACAGAAACAATCAGCCCCAGCATTTT
>-|TRBV20-1|TRBJ2-7|-
CSARETSSYEQYF
TGCAGTGCTAGGGAGACGAGCTCCTACGAGCAGTACTTC
>-|TRBV7-2|TRBJ2-7|-
CASSLIGAGEQYF
TGTGCCAGCAGCTTGATAGGGGCCGGCGAGCAGTACTTC
>TRBD2|TRBV7-2|TRBJ2-7|many
CASSLATSSYEQYF
TGTGCCAGCAGCCTGGCGACTAGCAGCTACGAGCAGTACTTC
>TRBD1|TRBV28|TRBJ2-5|-
CASRKIDRVGETQYF
TGTGCCAGCAGGAAAATAGACAGGGTTGGGGAGACCCAGTACTTC
>-|TRBV11-2|TRBJ2-3|few
CASSLYFGTGADTQYF
TGTGCCAGCAGCTTATATTTTGGGACCGGTGCGGATACGCAGTATTTT
>TRBD1|TRBV14|TRBJ1-1|-
CASSQDSGGGTEAFF
TGTGCCAGCAGCCAAGATTCAGGGGGGGGCACTGAAGCTTTCTTT
>-|TRBV5-6|TRBJ2-3|many
CASSLLDARTDTQYF
TGTGCCAGCAGCTTGCTTGACGCGCGCACAGATACGCAGTATTTT
>-|TRBV5-1|TRBJ2-1|few
CASSLAVGINEQFF
TGCGCCAGCAGCTTGGCTGTAGGGATCAATGAGCAGTTCTTC
>TRBD1|TRBV6-5|TRBJ1-3|-
CASNPGQSPRGNTIYF
TGTGCCAGCAACCCGGGACAGAGTCCTCGAGGAAACACCATATATTTT
>TRBD1|TRBV9|TRBJ2-7|-
CASSEGGQGAYEQYF
TGTGCCAGCAGCGAGGGGGGACAGGGGGCTTACGAGCAGTACTTC
>TRBD1|TRBV19|TRBJ1-1|-
CASSRGTANTEAFF
TGTGCCAGTAGTAGAGGGACAGCAAACACTGAAGCTTTCTTT
>-|TRBV11-3|TRBJ2-2|few
CASSPIGNYANTGELFF
TGTGCCAGCAGCCCGATTGGGAACTACGCGAACACCGGGGAGCTGTTTTTT
>-|TRBV20-1|TRBJ1-3|once
CSAERPGFNGRNTIYF
TGCAGTGCAGAACGGCCTGGTTTTAATGGTAGAAACACCATATATTTT
>TRBD2|TRBV27|TRBJ2-7|few
CASSLFSGYEQYF
TGTGCCAGCAGTTTATTTAGCGGGTACGAGCAGTACTTC
>-|TRBV5-6|TRBJ1-5|few
CASSLGPYSNQPQHF
TGTGCCAGCAGCTTAGGTCCTTATAGCAATCAGCCCCAGCATTTT
>-|TRBV5-5|TRBJ1-5|few
CASSPASNQPQHF
TGTGCCAGCAGCCCTGCTTCGAATCAGCCCCAGCATTTT
>-|TRBV20-1|TRBJ1-1|few
CSARGSEAGTEAFF
TGCAGTGCTAGAGGATCAGAGGCCGGCACTGAAGCTTTCTTT